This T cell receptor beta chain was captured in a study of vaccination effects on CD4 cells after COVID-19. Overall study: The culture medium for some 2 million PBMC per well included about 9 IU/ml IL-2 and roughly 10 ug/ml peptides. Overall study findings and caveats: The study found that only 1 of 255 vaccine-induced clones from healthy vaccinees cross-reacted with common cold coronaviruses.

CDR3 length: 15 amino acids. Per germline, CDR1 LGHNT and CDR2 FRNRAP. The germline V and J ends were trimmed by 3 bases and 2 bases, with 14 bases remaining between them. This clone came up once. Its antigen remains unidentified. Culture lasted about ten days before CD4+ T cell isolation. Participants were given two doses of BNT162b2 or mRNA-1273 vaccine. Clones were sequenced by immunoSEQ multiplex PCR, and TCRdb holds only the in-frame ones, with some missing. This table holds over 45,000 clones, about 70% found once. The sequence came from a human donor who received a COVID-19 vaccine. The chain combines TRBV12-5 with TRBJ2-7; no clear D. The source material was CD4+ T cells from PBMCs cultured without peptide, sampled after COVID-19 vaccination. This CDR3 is CASGFGNIQTYEQYF. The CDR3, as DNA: TGTGCTAGTGGTTTTGGCAACATTCAGACCTACGAGCAGTACTTC.